Here is one TCR beta chain with its context. Deletions cut 1 base from V and 1 base from J, with 10 bases between. Germline values: CDR1 SGHVS, CDR2 FQNEAQ. The CDR3 is 15 residues long. Seattle cases were enrolled at active infection and followed longitudinally. The data were obtained in a study of blood T cell repertoires in COVID-19. Sequencing used immunoSEQ multiplex PCR; TCRdb keeps in-frame clones, though not all of them. The table has about 160,000 clones, about 90% seen once. The sample was peripheral blood. The origin of this receptor is a man in his thirties or forties with COVID-19, enrolled during active disease. This chain joins TRBV7-8 and TRBJ1-2; a weak D match, TRBD1 (5 bases). This CDR3 is CASSLGGLFNYGYTF. The CDR3 DNA follows: TGTGCCAGCAGCTTAGGGGGACTGTTTAACTATGGCTACACCTTC.